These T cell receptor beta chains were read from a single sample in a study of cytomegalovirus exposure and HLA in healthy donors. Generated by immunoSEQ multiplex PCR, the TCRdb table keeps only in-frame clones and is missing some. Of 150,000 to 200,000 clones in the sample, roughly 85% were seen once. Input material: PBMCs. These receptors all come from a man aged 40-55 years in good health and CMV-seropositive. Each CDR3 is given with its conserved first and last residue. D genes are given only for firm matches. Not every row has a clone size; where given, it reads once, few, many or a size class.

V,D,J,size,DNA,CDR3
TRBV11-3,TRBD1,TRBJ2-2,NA,TGTGCCAGCAGCAACCGCCGGGACAGGGGGGTCACCGGGGAGCTGTTTTTT,CASSNRRDRGVTGELFF
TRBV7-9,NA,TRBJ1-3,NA,TGTGCCAGCAGCTTAGGCGTCTCTGGAAACACCATATATTTT,CASSLGVSGNTIYF
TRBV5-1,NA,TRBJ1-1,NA,TGCGCCAGCAGCTTCGACAGTGGGAACACTGAAGCTTTCTTT,CASSFDSGNTEAFF
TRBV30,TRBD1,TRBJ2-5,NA,TGTGCCTCCGGAAACGGACAGGGCTTCCAAGAGACCCAGTACTTC,CASGNGQGFQETQYF
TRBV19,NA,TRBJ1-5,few,TGTGCCAGTAGTGCCTCCGACAGGCCCCAGCATTTT,CASSASDRPQHF
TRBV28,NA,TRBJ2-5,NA,TGTGCCAGCAGTGAACTGCAAGAGACCCAGTACTTC,CASSELQETQYF
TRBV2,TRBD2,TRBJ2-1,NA,TGTGCCAGCATCCGGACTAGCGGGACCAATGAGCAGTTCTTC,CASIRTSGTNEQFF
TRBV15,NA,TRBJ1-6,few,TGTGCCACCAGCGGAGGGCGGCTCTCACCCCTCCACTTT,CATSGGRLSPLHF
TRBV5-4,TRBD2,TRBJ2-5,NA,TGTGCCAGCAGCTTGGCTAGCGGGAGTAGTCGAGAGACCCAGTACTTC,CASSLASGSSRETQYF
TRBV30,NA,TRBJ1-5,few,TGTGCCTGGAGTATTGGCAGCAATCAGCCCCAGCATTTT,CAWSIGSNQPQHF
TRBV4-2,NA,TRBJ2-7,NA,TGTGCCAGCAGCCAAGATGGGAACGGGGCCTACGAGCAGTACTTC,CASSQDGNGAYEQYF
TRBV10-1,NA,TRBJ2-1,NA,TGCGCCAGCAGTCGAGGGTCGGGGGAGAGCTCCTACAATGAGCAGTTCTTC,CASSRGSGESSYNEQFF
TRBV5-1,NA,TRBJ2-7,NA,TGCGCCAGCAGCCTACCAAACTCCTACGAGCAGTACTTC,CASSLPNSYEQYF
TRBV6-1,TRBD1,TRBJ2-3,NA,TGTGCCAGCAGTGAACGCGCGACAGGGGAAGATACGCAGTATTTT,CASSERATGEDTQYF
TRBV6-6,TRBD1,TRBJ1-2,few,TGTGCCAGCAGTTACTCGGGACAGGGAGGAGGCTACACCTTC,CASSYSGQGGGYTF
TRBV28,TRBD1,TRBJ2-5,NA,TGTGCCAGCAGTTTCGTAGGCAGGGGGTACCAAGAGACCCAGTACTTC,CASSFVGRGYQETQYF
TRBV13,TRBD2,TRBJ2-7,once,TGTGCCAGCAGCTTAGCGGGAGGCCCCTCCTACGAGCAGTACTTC,CASSLAGGPSYEQYF
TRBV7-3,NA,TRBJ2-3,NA,TGTGCCAGCAGCCTCGGAGGGAGAGATACGCAGTATTTT,CASSLGGRDTQYF
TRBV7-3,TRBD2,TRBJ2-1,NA,TGTGCCAGCAGCTTAATAGCGGGAGGAGAAGGATACAATGAGCAGTTCTTC,CASSLIAGGEGYNEQFF
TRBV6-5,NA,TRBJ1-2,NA,TGTGCCAGCAGTTACGCCGACAGCTATGGCTACACCTTC,CASSYADSYGYTF
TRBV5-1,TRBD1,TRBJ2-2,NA,TGCGCCAGCACCGGACAGGGGCTTGCCACCGGGGAGCTGTTTTTT,CASTGQGLATGELFF
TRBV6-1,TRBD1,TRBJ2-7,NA,TGTGCCAGCATGAGTGCCGGGACAGGGTACTACGAGCAGTACTTC,CASMSAGTGYYEQYF
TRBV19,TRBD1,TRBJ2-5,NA,TGTGCCAGTAGTACCTCGACAGGGGGAAAGACCCAGTACTTC,CASSTSTGGKTQYF
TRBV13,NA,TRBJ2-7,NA,TGTGCCAGCAGCTTAAGCGGTTACGAGCAGTACTTC,CASSLSGYEQYF
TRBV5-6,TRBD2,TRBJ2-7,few,TGTGCCAGCAGCTTGCGACTAGCGGGAGCACACGAGCAGTACTTC,CASSLRLAGAHEQYF
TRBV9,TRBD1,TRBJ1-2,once,TGTGCCAGCAGCGTTGGGGGACAGGGCGCCTCCTTTGGGGGCTACACCTTC,CASSVGGQGASFGGYTF
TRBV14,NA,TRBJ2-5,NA,TGTGCCAGCAGGCGAGGGGGTAAGGAGACCCAGTACTTC,CASRRGGKETQYF
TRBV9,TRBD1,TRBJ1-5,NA,TGTGCCAGCAGGCTTTGGGGACAGGGGAGTGTAGTCAATCAGCCCCAGCATTTT,CASRLWGQGSVVNQPQHF
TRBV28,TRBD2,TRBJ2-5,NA,TGTGCCAGCAGTCGCCTAGGAGGTGCGGGAGGCGAGACCCAGTACTTC,CASSRLGGAGGETQYF
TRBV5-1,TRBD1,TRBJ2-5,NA,TGCGCCAGCAGCTTGGCAGGACAGGGGGCTGTAGAGACCCAGTACTTC,CASSLAGQGAVETQYF
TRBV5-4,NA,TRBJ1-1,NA,TGCGCCAGCAGCCAAGATACCGGGGTTGCGAAAGCTTTCTTT,CASSQDTGVAKAFF
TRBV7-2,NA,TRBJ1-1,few,TGTGCCAGCAGCCTGGGACAGAACACTGAAGCTTTCTTT,CASSLGQNTEAFF
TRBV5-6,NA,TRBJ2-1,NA,TGTGCCAGCAGCTTGGGACTAGGTTCCTACAATGAGCAGTTCTTC,CASSLGLGSYNEQFF
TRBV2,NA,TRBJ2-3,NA,TGTGCCAGCAGTGAACGCGCGGATAGCACAGATACGCAGTATTTT,CASSERADSTDTQYF
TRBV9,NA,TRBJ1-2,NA,TGTGCCAGCAGACCCAAGGGGGACAAGGACCACTATGGCTACACCTTC,CASRPKGDKDHYGYTF
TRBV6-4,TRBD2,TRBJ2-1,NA,TGTGCCAGCAGCCCAGGGACTAGCGGGAGCTCCTACAATGAGCAGTTCTTC,CASSPGTSGSSYNEQFF